This TCR beta chain was captured in a study of blood T cell repertoires in COVID-19. Study-level background: Sites in the United States, Italy and Spain provided acute and convalescent COVID-19 samples. PBMCs, B-cell-depleted T cells, or T cells provided the cDNA or gDNA that made up the material.

Methods used by the authors: Amplification from reference gene primers served as the basis for estimated nucleated cell counts. Sequenced by immunoSEQ multiplex PCR; TCRdb stores in-frame clones only, minus some. The V and J calls and clone size come from that table; D and trimming were worked out from the DNA. The sample includes under 250,000 clones, 70% to 90% of them seen just once. The length of the CDR3 is 16 residues. The ends lost 2 bases at V and 7 bases at J; junction bases unmatched: 7. CDR1 SGDLS and CDR2 YYNGEE come from the germline V gene. The origin of this receptor is a man aged 45-60 years who had recovered from COVID-19. Sequences were obtained from peripheral blood. The chain employs TRBV9 and TRBJ2-1; 12 bases align to TRBD2. The CDR3 here is CASSVASGRAGNEQFF. The CDR3 region has the DNA TGTGCCAGCAGCGTGGCTAGCGGGAGGGCCGGGAATGAGCAGTTCTTC.